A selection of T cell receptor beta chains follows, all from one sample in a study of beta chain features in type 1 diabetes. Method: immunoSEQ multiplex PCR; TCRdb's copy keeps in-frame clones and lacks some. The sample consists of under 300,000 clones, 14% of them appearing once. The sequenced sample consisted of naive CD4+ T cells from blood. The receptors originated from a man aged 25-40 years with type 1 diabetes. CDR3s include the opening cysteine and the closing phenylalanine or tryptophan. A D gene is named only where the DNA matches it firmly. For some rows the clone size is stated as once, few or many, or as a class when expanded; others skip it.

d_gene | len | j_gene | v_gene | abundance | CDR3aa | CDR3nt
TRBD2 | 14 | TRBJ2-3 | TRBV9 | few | CASSVAGGADTQYF | TGTGCCAGCAGCGTAGCCGGGGGGGCAGATACGCAGTATTTT
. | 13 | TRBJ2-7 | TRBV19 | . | CASSRTAPYEQYF | TGTGCCAGTAGCCGGACAGCCCCCTACGAGCAGTACTTC
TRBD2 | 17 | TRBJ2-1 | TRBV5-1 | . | CASSLTPWVSGGSWQFF | TGCGCCAGCAGCTTGACCCCCTGGGTTAGCGGGGGATCTTGGCAGTTCTTC
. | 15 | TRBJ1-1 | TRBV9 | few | CASSFRQDMNTEAFF | TGTGCCAGCAGCTTCAGACAGGACATGAACACTGAAGCTTTCTTT
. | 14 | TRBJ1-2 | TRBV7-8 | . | CASSTQVGGDGYTF | TGTGCCAGCAGCACCCAGGTCGGGGGAGATGGCTACACCTTC
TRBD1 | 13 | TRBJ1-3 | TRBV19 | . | CASNDRAADTIYF | TGTGCCAGTAACGACAGGGCGGCGGACACCATATATTTT
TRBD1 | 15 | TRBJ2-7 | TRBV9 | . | CASSPRTGGIDEQYF | TGTGCCAGCAGCCCCCGGACAGGGGGCATCGACGAGCAGTACTTC
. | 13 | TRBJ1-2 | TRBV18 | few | CASSPMTGDGYTF | TGTGCCAGCTCCCCGATGACAGGAGATGGCTACACCTTC
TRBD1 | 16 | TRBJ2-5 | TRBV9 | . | CASSAYSGQGQETQYF | TGTGCCAGCAGCGCCTACTCGGGACAGGGGCAAGAGACCCAGTACTTC
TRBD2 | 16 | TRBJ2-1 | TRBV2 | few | CASSDGGRSSYNEQFF | TGTGCCAGCAGTGATGGCGGGAGGAGCTCCTACAATGAGCAGTTCTTC
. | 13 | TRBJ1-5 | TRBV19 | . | CASTEDRTQPQHF | TGTGCCAGTACCGAGGACAGAACCCAGCCCCAGCATTTT
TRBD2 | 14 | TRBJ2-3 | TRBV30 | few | CAWRLAGSTDTQYF | TGTGCCTGGAGGCTAGCGGGGAGCACAGATACGCAGTATTTT
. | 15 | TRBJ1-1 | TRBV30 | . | CAWRSRGRGNTEAFF | TGTGCCTGGAGATCTCGGGGCAGGGGAAACACTGAAGCTTTCTTT
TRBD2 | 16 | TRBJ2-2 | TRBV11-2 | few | CASRAGLVTNTGELFF | TGTGCCAGCAGGGCAGGACTAGTCACGAACACCGGGGAGCTGTTTTTT
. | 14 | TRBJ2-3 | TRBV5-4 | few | CASRRAPGADTQYF | TGTGCCAGCAGGCGGGCCCCAGGGGCAGATACGCAGTATTTT
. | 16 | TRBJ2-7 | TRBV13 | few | CASRPQGRSRSYEQYF | TGTGCCAGCAGGCCCCAAGGGAGGAGCAGGAGCTACGAGCAGTACTTC
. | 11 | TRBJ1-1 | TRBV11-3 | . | CASSVRDMTFF | TGTGCCAGCAGCGTTCGGGACATGACTTTCTTT
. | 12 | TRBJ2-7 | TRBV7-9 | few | CASSPDTYEQYF | TGTGCCAGCAGCCCCGACACCTACGAGCAGTACTTC
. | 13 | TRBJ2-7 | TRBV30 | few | CAWRGRLVYEQYF | TGTGCCTGGAGGGGGAGACTAGTTTACGAGCAGTACTTC
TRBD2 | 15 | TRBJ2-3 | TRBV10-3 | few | CATRWGGRGADTQYF | TGTGCCACCCGATGGGGCGGGAGAGGCGCAGATACGCAGTATTTT
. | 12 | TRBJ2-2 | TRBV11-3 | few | CASSPGPGELFF | TGTGCCAGCAGCCCTGGCCCGGGGGAGCTGTTTTTT
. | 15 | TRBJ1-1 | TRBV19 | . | CASSILGGAGTEAFF | TGTGCCAGTAGTATACTGGGCGGGGCCGGGACTGAAGCTTTCTTT
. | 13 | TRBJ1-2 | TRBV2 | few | CASSEPENYGYTF | TGTGCCAGCAGTGAACCAGAAAACTATGGCTACACCTTC
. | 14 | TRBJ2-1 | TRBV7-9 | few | CASSFSVSYNEQFF | TGTGCCAGCAGCTTCAGTGTCTCCTACAATGAGCAGTTCTTC
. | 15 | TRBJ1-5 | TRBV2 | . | CASSEARVGPQPQHF | TGTGCCAGCAGTGAAGCGCGGGTAGGGCCTCAGCCCCAGCATTTT